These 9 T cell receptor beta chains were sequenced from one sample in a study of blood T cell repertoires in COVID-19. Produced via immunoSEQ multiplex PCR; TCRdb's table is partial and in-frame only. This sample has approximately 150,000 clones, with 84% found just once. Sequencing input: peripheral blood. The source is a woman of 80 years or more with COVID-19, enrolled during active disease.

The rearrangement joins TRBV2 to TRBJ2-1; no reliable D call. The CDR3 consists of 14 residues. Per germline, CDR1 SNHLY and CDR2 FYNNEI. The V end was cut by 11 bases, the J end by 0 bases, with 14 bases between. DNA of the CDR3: TGTGCCCTCAGATCCCGAAGCTCCTACAATGAGCAGTTCTTC. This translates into CALRSRSSYNEQFF.

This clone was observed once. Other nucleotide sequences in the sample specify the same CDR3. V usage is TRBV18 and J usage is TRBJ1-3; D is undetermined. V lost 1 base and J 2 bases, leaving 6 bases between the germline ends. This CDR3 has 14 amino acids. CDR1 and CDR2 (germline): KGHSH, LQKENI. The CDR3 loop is CASSPQGAGNTIYF. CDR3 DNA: TGTGCCAGCTCACCACAGGGAGCTGGAAACACCATATATTTT.

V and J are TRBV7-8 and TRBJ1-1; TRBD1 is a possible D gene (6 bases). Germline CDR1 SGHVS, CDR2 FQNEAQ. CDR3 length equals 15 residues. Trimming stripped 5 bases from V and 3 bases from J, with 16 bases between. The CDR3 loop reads CASSTQGRGDTEAFF. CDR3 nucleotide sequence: TGTGCCAGCAGCACACAGGGTCGGGGTGACACTGAAGCTTTCTTT.

The CDR3 coding sequence is TGCAGCGTTAACAGTCTAGCGGGAGCCTCCTACAATGAGCAGTTCTTC. Translation: CSVNSLAGASYNEQFF. The chain links TRBV29-1 to TRBJ2-1; TRBD2 agrees at 10 bases. Germline lookup yields CDR1 SQVTM and CDR2 ANQGSEA. CDR3 size: 16 residues. V lost 5 bases to trimming and J lost 0 bases; unmatched junction nucleotides: 7.

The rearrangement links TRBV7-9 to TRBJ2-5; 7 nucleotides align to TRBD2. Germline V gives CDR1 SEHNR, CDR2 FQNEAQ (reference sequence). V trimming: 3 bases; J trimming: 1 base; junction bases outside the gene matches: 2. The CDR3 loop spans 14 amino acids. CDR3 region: CASSLGRGQETQYF. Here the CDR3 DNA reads TGTGCCAGCAGCTTGGGGAGGGGCCAAGAGACCCAGTACTTC.

The CDR3, as DNA: TGTGCCAGCAGCGCAGGCCCGGGACAGCCGAGCTCCTATAATTCACCCCTCCACTTT. It encodes CASSAGPGQPSSYNSPLHF. The chain carries TRBV7-9 and TRBJ1-6; 7 positions agree with TRBD1. The CDR3 consists of 19 residues. The germline V gene encodes CDR1 SEHNR and CDR2 FQNEAQ (reference sequence). V gave up 5 bases and J gave up 0 bases; unmatched junction bases: 13.

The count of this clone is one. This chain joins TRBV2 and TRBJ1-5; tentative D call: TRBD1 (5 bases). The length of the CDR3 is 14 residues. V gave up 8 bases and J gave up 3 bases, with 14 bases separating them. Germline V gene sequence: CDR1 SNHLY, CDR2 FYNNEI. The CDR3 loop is CASSGDGNNQPQHF. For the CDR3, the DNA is TGTGCCAGCTCGGGGGACGGGAACAATCAGCCCCAGCATTTT.

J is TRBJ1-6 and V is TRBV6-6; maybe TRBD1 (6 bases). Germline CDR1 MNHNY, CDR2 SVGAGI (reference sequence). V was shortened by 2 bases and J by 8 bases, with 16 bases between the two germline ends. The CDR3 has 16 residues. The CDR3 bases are TGTGCCAGCAGTTACCTTGGGGGGGCAAGGGATTCACCCCTCCACTTT. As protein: CASSYLGGARDSPLHF.

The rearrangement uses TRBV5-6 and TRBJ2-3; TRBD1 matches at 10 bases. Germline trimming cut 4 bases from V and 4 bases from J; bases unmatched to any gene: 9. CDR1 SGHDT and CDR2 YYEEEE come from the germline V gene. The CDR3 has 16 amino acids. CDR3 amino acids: CASSEQTGGGADTQYF. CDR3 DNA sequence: TGTGCCAGCAGCGAACAGACAGGGGGCGGCGCAGATACGCAGTATTTT. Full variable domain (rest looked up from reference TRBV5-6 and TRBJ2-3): DAGVTQSPTHLIKTRGQQVTLRCSPKSGHDTVSWYQQALGQGPQFIFQYYEEEERQRGNFPDRFSGHQFPNYSSELNVNALLLGDSALYLCASSEQTGGGADTQYFGPGTRLTVL.